This TCR beta chain is drawn from a study of cytomegalovirus exposure and HLA in healthy donors. Study at large: Falling in the Caucasian-associated ancestry cluster were 81% of under 500 genotyped donors.

CDR1 WNHNN and CDR2 SYGVQD come from the germline V gene (reference sequence). This CDR3 region has 16 residues. V was clipped by 4 bases and J by 0 bases, with 13 bases between them. The study ran its PCR with 60 Vbeta and 13 Jbeta primers. This table comes from immunoSEQ multiplex PCR, and its TCRdb copy is limited to in-frame clones, with some not included. The sample has 250,000 to 300,000 clones, around 90% seen once. Worth noting for this clone: Its antigen is unknown.

Study-wide findings and caveats: Being indistinguishable, some V segments were excluded, TRBV6-2 and TRBV6-3 among them. HLA restriction was apparent for most CMV-associated TCR beta chains in a later analysis.

The sequence was obtained from a girl under 10 years old in good health and CMV-seronegative. The chain carries TRBV10-1 and TRBJ2-1; D is uncertain. The sequenced material came from PBMCs. CDR3 residues: CASSARHAGSYNEQFF. Written as DNA, the CDR3 is TGCGCCAGCAGTGCACGGCACGCAGGCTCCTACAATGAGCAGTTCTTC.